A selection of T cell receptor beta chains follows, all from one sample in a study of cytomegalovirus exposure and HLA in healthy donors. Assay: immunoSEQ multiplex PCR; the TCRdb copy retains only in-frame clones and omits some. This table has some 140,000 clones, around 90% appearing once. The sample was PBMCs. The origin of the receptors is a woman aged 25 to 45 in good health and CMV-seropositive. CDR3s include the opening cysteine and the closing phenylalanine or tryptophan.

V: TRBV27; J: TRBJ2-5; CDR3: CASSLIPGVGETQYF
V: TRBV6-6; J: TRBJ2-7; CDR3: CASRPGGTGVEEQYF
V: TRBV28; J: TRBJ2-4; CDR3: CASSFRDRGQYF
V: TRBV7-2; J: TRBJ2-2; CDR3: CASSLGSGSGELFF
V: TRBV27; J: TRBJ2-7; CDR3: CASSFQGSYEQYF
V: TRBV7-3; J: TRBJ1-1; CDR3: CASSQQSNTEAFF
V: TRBV7-2; J: TRBJ2-7; CDR3: CASSFQTGKYEQYF
V: TRBV6-5; J: TRBJ2-7; CDR3: CASSSLAGGQNEQYF
V: TRBV19; J: TRBJ2-7; CDR3: CASSIVRGKEQYF
V: TRBV5-6; J: TRBJ2-6; CDR3: CASSLWSGAPFSGANVLTF
V: TRBV29-1; J: TRBJ2-7; CDR3: CSVEPQGGEQYF